The clone carrying this T cell receptor (beta chain) was found a few times. The target antigen is unknown. Certain patients, namely those with other autoimmune diseases, uncontrolled infections, pregnancy or lactation, were excluded. Researchers took RNA transcripts and amplified TCR beta CDR3 regions from them. After a first-round RT-PCR with HTBI primers, a second-round multiplex PCR was run. From the multiplex PCR reads, TCRdb called clonotypes with MiXCR, one entry per CDR3 protein. The table has hundreds of thousands of distinct CDR3 sequences, roughly 20% seen once. This entry belongs to a study of Graves' ophthalmopathy and Graves' hyperthyroidism. Findings and limits, study-wide: A model of 13 signatures distinguished ophthalmopathy from stable hyperthyroidism at around 90% sensitivity and roughly 81% specificity.

There are 18 residues in the CDR3. Germline V CDR1 and CDR2: MNHNS, SASEGT. Trimming at V came to 5 bases and at J to 0 bases, leaving 11 bases not matched to a gene. The chain uses TRBV6-1 and TRBJ1-4, with 8 bases matching TRBD1. Sequenced sample: peripheral blood. This TCR came from a woman between 18 and 29 years old with stable Graves' hyperthyroidism. CDR3 coding DNA: TGTGCCAGCAGTAAACGACAGGGGAAACAAGCAACTAATGAAAAACTGTTTTTT. Protein product: CASSKRQGKQATNEKLFF.